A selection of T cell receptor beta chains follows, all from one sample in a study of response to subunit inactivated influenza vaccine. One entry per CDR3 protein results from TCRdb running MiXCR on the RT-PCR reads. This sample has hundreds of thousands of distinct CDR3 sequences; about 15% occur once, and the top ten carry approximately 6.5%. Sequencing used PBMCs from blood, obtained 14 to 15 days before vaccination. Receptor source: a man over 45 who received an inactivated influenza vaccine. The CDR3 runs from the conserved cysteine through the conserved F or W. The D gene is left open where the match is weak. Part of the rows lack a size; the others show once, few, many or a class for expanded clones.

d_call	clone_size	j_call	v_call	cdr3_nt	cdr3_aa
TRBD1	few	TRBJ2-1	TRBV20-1	TGCAGTGCTAGTTCTGCAGGACAGGGGGGAGGTGAGCAGTTCTTC	CSASSAGQGGGEQFF
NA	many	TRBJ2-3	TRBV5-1	TGCGCCAGCAGCCCCGGACCCACAGATACGCAGTATTTT	CASSPGPTDTQYF
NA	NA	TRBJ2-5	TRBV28	TGTGCCAGCAGTTTTATTCAGAAACGCCAAGAGACCCAGTACTTC	CASSFIQKRQETQYF
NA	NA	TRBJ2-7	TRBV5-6	TGTGCCATCAGTACCGGGCTCCTCTACGAGCAGTACTTC	CAISTGLLYEQYF
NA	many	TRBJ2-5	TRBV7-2	TGTGCCAGCAGCCCGAGGGACGGGGAGACCCAGTACTTC	CASSPRDGETQYF
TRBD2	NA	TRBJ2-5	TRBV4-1	TGCGCCAGCAGCCGCGAAACCTGGGGGGGAGGCCAAGAGACCCAGTACTTC	CASSRETWGGGQETQYF
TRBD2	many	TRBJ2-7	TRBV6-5	TGTGCCAGCAGTTACTTGCGGGGGGGCTTCGGGGAGCAGTACTTC	CASSYLRGGFGEQYF
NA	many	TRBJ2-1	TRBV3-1	TGTGCCAGCAGCCAAGTTCTTAGTGAGCAGTTCTTC	CASSQVLSEQFF
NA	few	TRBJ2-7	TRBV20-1	TGCAGTGCCATTCCGGGACTGGGAAACTACGAGCAGTACTTC	CSAIPGLGNYEQYF
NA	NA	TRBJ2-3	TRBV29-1	TGCAGCGACCGGGGCTCGGGCACAGATACGCAGTATTTT	CSDRGSGTDTQYF
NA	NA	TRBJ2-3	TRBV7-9	TGTGCCAGCAGCTTCATTACAGGGTCAACAGATACGCAGTATTTT	CASSFITGSTDTQYF
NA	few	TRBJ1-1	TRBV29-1	TGCAGCGGGGAGGACAGCTTGAACACTGAAGCTTTCTTT	CSGEDSLNTEAFF
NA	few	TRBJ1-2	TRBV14	TGTGCCAGCAGCCAAGATTACAGGCCCTATGGCTACACCTTC	CASSQDYRPYGYTF
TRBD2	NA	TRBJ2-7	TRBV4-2	TGTGCCAGGGAGGTATTTTTGACTAGCACTTTTTTGGAGTACTTC	CAREVFLTSTFLEYF
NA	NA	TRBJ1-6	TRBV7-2	TGTGCCAGCAGCTTAGGCAGGTTGATTTCACCCCTCCACTTT	CASSLGRLISPLHF
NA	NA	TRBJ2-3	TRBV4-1	TGCGCCAGCAGCCAAGATTCGGAGATCACAGATACGCAGTATTTT	CASSQDSEITDTQYF
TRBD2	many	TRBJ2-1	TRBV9	TGTGCCAGCAGCGTATCACTAGCGGGAGGTGAGAAAAATGAGCAGTTCTTC	CASSVSLAGGEKNEQFF
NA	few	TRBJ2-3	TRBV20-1	TGCAGTGCCAAGACAGGACCTGGACCAGATACGCAGTATTTT	CSAKTGPGPDTQYF
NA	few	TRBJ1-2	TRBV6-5	TGTGCCAGCAGATACGGAACAGGGAACACTGGCTACACCTTC	CASRYGTGNTGYTF
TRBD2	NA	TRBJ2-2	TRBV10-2	TGCGCCAGCAGGGGGACTAGCGGGGGCCCCACCGGGGAGCTGTTTTTT	CASRGTSGGPTGELFF
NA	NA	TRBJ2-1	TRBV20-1	TGCAGTGCTAGTTCGGACAATGAGCAGTTCTTC	CSASSDNEQFF
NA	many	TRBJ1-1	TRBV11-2	TGTGCCAGCAGCTTAGATCCCTGGGAAACTGAAGCTTTCTTT	CASSLDPWETEAFF
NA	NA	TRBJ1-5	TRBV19	TGTGCCAGTAGCCCAACCCGGGGAACGGTCAATCAGCCCCAGCATTTT	CASSPTRGTVNQPQHF
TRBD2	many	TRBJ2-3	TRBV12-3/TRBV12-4	TGTGCCAGCAGTTTAGACACTAGCGGGGCGTCAGATACGCAGTATTTT	CASSLDTSGASDTQYF
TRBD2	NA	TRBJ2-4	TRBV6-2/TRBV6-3	TGTGCCAGCAGCGGACTAGCGGGGGGGCGTGAGGCCAAAAACATTCAGTACTTC	CASSGLAGGREAKNIQYF
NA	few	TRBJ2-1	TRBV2	TGTGCCAGCAGGGTCAGCGCACAGGTCTCCTACAATGAGCAGTTCTTC	CASRVSAQVSYNEQFF
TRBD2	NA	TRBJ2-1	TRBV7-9	TGTGCCAGCAGCTCGTCTAGCGGGAGGAGTTACAATGAGCAGTTCTTC	CASSSSSGRSYNEQFF
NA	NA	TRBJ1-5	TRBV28	TGTGCCAGCAGTCCTACCGATTTGAGCGGCAATCAGCCCCAGCATTTT	CASSPTDLSGNQPQHF
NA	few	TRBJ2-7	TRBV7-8	TGTGCCAGCAGTAGACAGGCTAAGACGGGCGAGCAGTACTTC	CASSRQAKTGEQYF
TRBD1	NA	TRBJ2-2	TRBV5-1	TGCGCCAGCTCAAAAACAGGGGATCGCACCGGGGAGCTGTTTTTT	CASSKTGDRTGELFF
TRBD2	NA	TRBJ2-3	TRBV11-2	TGTGCCAGCAGCACAGGGTGGCTAGCGGGAGGGCCGATCACAGCTACGCAGTATTTT	CASSTGWLAGGPITATQYF
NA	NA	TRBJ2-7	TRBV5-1	TGCGCCAGCAGCTTGGAGGGGGGCAACTCCTACGAGCAGTACTTC	CASSLEGGNSYEQYF
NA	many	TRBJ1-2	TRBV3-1	TGTGCCAGCAGTCTCTCAGTCAGAAACGTAAACTATGGCTACACCTTC	CASSLSVRNVNYGYTF
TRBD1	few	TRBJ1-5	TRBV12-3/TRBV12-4	TGTGCCAGCAGCCCCTCCTCAACAGGGGTCAATCAGCCCCAGCATTTT	CASSPSSTGVNQPQHF
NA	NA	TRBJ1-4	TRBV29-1	TGCAGCGTTGAAACGGACAGAGCTAATGAAAAACTGTTTTTT	CSVETDRANEKLFF
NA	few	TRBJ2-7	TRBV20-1	TGCAGTGCTCCTCACTCTAGGGGGTCGAAAGAGCAGTACTTC	CSAPHSRGSKEQYF
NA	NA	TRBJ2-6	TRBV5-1	TGCGCCAGCAGCTTGTTTAACCCTGGGGCCAACGTCCTGACTTTC	CASSLFNPGANVLTF
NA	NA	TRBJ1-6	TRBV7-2	TGTGCCAGCAGCCCCCTCCCAGGATCCAATTCACCCCTCCACTTT	CASSPLPGSNSPLHF
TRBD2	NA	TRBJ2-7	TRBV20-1	TGCAGTGCTAGAATAATACGAGGGACTAGCGGGTCCTACGAGCAGTACTTC	CSARIIRGTSGSYEQYF
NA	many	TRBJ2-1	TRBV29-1	TGCAGCGCCCTGGACAGCAGCTCCTACAATGAGCAGTTCTTC	CSALDSSSYNEQFF
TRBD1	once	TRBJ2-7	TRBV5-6	TGTGCCAGCAGCTTCCGACAGGGAACTATCTACGAGCAGTACTTC	CASSFRQGTIYEQYF
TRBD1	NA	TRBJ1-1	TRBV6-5	TGTGCCAGCAGTTACACCGGACAGGGGGCGCGGGGCACTGAAGCTTTCTTT	CASSYTGQGARGTEAFF
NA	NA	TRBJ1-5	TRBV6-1	TGTGCCAGCAGTGTGGACGGTCCCAATCAGCCCCAGCATTTT	CASSVDGPNQPQHF
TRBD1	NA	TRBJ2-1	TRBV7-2	TGTGCCATAAGGACAGGGGAGGACAATGAGCAGTTCTTC	CAIRTGEDNEQFF
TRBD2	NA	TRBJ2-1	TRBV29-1	TGCAGCGTTGTAGAGGGCGGGGGGGCGTCGGAGCAGTTCTTC	CSVVEGGGASEQFF
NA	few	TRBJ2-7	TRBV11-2	TGTGCCAGCAGCTTAGATGAACAGAGCTTCTACGAGCAGTACTTC	CASSLDEQSFYEQYF
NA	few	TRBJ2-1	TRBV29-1	TGCAGCGCCTCAAGGGACGCCGGCTATGAGCAGTTCTTC	CSASRDAGYEQFF
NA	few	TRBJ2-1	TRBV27	TGTGCCAGCAGTAGGGACCCCAGCTCCTACAATGAGCAGTTCTTC	CASSRDPSSYNEQFF
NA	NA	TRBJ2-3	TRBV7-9	TGTGCCAGCAGCTTAGGGCTGTCTGATACGCAGTATTTT	CASSLGLSDTQYF
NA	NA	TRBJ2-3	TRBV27	TGTGCCAGCAGTTTGGGTGTCGGCGGGGCGCTTACGCAGTATTTT	CASSLGVGGALTQYF
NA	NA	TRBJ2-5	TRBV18	TGTGCCAGCTCACCTTGGGGCAAAGAGACCCAGTACTTC	CASSPWGKETQYF
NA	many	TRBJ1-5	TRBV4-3	TGCGCCAGCAGCCAAGAGGTATCAAGGGATGGTCAGCCCCAGCATTTT	CASSQEVSRDGQPQHF
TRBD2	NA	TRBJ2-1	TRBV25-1	TGTGCCAGCAGTGAGGGGGTAGCGGGCGGATATGAGCAGTTCTTC	CASSEGVAGGYEQFF
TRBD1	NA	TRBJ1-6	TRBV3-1	TGTGCCACCCGACAGGGGCAAAATTCACCCCTCCACTTT	CATRQGQNSPLHF
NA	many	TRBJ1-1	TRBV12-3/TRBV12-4	TGTGCCAGCAGTCCACCGGACAGACTTGAAGCTTTCTTT	CASSPPDRLEAFF
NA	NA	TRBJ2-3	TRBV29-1	TGCTGCGTTGAAGTCGCGACACGGGGGGATACGCAGTATTTT	CCVEVATRGDTQYF
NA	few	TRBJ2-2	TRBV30	TGTGCCTCCCTAAACAGGGTTGCAAGCGGCACCGGGGAGCTGTTTTTT	CASLNRVASGTGELFF